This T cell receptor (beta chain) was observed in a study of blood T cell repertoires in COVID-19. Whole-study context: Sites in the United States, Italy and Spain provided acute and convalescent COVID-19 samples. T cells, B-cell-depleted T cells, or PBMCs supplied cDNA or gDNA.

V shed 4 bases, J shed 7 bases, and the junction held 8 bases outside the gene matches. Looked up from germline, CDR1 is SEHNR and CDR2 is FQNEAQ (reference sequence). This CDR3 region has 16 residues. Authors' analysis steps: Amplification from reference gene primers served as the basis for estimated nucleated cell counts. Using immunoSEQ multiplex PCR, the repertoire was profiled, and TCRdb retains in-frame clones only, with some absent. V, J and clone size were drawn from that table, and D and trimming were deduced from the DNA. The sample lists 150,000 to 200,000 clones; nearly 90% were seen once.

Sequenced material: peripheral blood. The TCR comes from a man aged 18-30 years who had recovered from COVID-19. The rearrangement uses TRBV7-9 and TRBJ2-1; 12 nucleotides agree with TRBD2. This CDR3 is CASSSLAGGRRNEQFF. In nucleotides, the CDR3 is TGTGCCAGCAGCTCCCTAGCGGGAGGGCGAAGGAATGAGCAGTTCTTC.